This T cell receptor beta chain was obtained from a study of blood T cell repertoires in COVID-19 (dated by TCRdb to the early 2020s). In the study overall: Samples from collaborators originated in the United States, Italy and Spain and spanned both the acute and convalescent phases of COVID-19. Deeply sampled blood TCRbeta repertoires from subjects exposed to, actively infected with, or recovered from COVID-19 were included in the dataset. The prospective study material was composed of cDNA or gDNA derived from T cells, B-cell-depleted T cells, or PBMCs. Where available, HLA class I and class II types were taken from metadata supplied by the sample provider and were not determined by assay-based typing. The samples were drawn from the first 160 participants of the ongoing ImmuneRACE study and from 1,254 subjects provided by 6 global collaborators. Sample metadata almost always included a de-identified subject ID, COVID-19 status, age in years and sex. The repertoires were made available in a free public database intended to serve as a resource for research on the immune response to SARS-CoV-2. The investigation overall reported the following: How much clinical and demographic metadata was included differed by source and by participant, and the metadata was provided uncurated.

Comment on this clone: Its antigen is not yet known. Base qualities are not recorded, but no much larger clone differs from it by a single base.

TCRbeta CDR3 regions were amplified from genomic DNA by means of the immunoSEQ Assay, a bias-controlled multiplex PCR. Per the original workflow: The number of nucleated cells in each sample was estimated from the amplification of reference gene primers within the assay. To quantify the absolute abundance of each unique TCRbeta CDR3 rearrangement, sequence reads were collapsed and filtered. For each sample, productive Simpson clonality was calculated as the square root of Simpson's diversity index across productive rearrangements. The table was pulled from immuneACCESS by TCRdb, which kept in-frame rearrangements only. Such tables lose some clones; where checked, under half of the loss comes from unresolved V genes, and the rest has no known cause. That table is the source of V, J and clone size, and D and trimming were worked out from the DNA. This sample is represented by 200,000 or so clones; roughly 80% of them were singletons. More than 4.5% of the sample belongs to the ten largest clones.

The CDR3 goes from the cysteine to the phenylalanine over 12 residues. The read is trimmed to its CDR3 DNA, 36 bases read in frame from base 1. V has 7 bases trimmed and J has 6 bases trimmed; junction bases matching no gene number 8. The germline V gene sets CDR1 to SQVTM and CDR2 to ANQGSEA. Whole blood was collected in K2EDTA tubes by collaborating institutions according to the institutions' own protocols. For TCRbeta analysis, collaborators shipped samples in one of three forms: frozen whole blood, isolated PBMCs, or DNA extracted from either of those sample types. Sequences were obtained from peripheral blood. The receptor comes from a woman in her 30s with acute or convalescent COVID-19. Here the chain combines TRBV29-1 and TRBJ1-1; 7 junctional bases match TRBD1. The encoded CDR3 is CSADRVGAEAFF. At the DNA level, the sequence is TGCAGCGCAGACAGGGTTGGGGCTGAAGCTTTCTTT.